A selection of T cell receptor beta chains follows, all from one sample in a study of OX40 agonist ivuxolimab in advanced cancers. Generated by immunoSEQ multiplex PCR, the TCRdb table keeps only in-frame clones and is missing some. The sample includes 30,000 or so clones, roughly 82% seen only once; the top ten take under 25%. Sequenced material: CD4+ or CD8+ T cells sorted from blood, taken in a trial of the OX40 agonist ivuxolimab. The receptors derive from an adult with an advanced solid tumor such as melanoma, head and neck, liver or kidney cancer. The CDR3 runs from the conserved cysteine through the conserved F or W. The D gene is left open where the match is weak. Size values are once, few and many counts, or a class for expanded clones, and some rows have none.

>TRBV15|14|.|TRBJ2-2|.
CATSRSRGTGELFF
TGTGCCACCAGCAGGTCGCGGGGCACCGGGGAGCTGTTTTTT
>TRBV30|13|once|TRBJ2-7|.
CAWSGGRSYEQYF
TGTGCCTGGAGTGGGGGCAGGTCCTACGAGCAGTACTTC
>TRBV5-1|14|.|TRBJ2-7|.
CASSFTGTSYEQYF
TGCGCCAGCAGCTTCACAGGAACGAGTTACGAGCAGTACTTC
>TRBV27|16|.|TRBJ2-5|.
CASSLSARVGQETQYF
TGTGCCAGCAGTTTATCGGCCAGGGTGGGCCAAGAGACCCAGTACTTC
>TRBV27|13|.|TRBJ2-3|.
CASSFAVTDTQYF
TGTGCCAGCAGTTTTGCGGTCACAGATACGCAGTATTTT
>TRBV19|14|.|TRBJ1-1|.
CASSIRAGHTEAFF
TGTGCCAGTAGTATAAGGGCCGGGCACACTGAAGCTTTCTTT
>TRBV6-5|13|.|TRBJ2-7|.
CASSSSGSYEQYF
TGTGCCAGCAGTTCGTCAGGATCCTACGAGCAGTACTTC
>TRBV6-6|15|.|TRBJ1-5|.
CASSYGRDSNQPQHF
TGTGCCAGCAGTTACGGCAGGGATAGCAATCAGCCCCAGCATTTT
>TRBV6-1|13|medium-sized|TRBJ1-2|.
CASSSVRIYGYTF
TGTGCCAGCAGCTCTGTACGCATCTATGGCTACACCTTC
>TRBV5-4|14|once|TRBJ2-7|TRBD1
CASSSGQGAYEQYF
TGTGCCAGCAGCTCCGGACAGGGGGCCTACGAGCAGTACTTC
>TRBV11-1|14|.|TRBJ1-1|.
CASSLRGGNTEAFF
TGTGCCAGCAGCCTCCGGGGGGGGAACACTGAAGCTTTCTTT